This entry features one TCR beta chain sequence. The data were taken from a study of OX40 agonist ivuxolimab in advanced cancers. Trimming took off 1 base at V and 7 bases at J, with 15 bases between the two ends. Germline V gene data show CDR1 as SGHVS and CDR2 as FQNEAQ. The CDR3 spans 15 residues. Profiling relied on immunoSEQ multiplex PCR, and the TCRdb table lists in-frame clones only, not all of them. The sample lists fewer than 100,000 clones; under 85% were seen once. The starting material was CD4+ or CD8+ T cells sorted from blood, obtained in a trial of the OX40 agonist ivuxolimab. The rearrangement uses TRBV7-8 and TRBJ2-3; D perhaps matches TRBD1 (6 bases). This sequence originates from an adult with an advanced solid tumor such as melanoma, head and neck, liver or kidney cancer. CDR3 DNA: TGTGCCAGCAGCTTAGGAGGAAGTGGGACAAATACGCAGTATTTT. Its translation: CASSLGGSGTNTQYF.